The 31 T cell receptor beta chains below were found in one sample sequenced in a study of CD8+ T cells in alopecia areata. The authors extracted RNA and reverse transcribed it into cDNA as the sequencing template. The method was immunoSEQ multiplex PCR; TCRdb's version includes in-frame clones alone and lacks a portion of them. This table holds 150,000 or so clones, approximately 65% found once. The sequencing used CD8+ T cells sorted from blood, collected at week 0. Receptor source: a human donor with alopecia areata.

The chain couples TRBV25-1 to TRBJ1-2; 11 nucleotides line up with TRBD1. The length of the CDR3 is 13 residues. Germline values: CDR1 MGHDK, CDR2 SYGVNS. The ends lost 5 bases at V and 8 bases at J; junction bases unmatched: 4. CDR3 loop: CASSWGQGDGYTF. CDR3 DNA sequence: TGTGCCAGCAGTTGGGGACAGGGGGACGGCTACACCTTC.

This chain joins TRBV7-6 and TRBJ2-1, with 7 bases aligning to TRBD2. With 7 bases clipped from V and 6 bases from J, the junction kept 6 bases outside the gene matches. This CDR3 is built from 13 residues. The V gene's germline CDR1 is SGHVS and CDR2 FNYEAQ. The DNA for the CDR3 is TGTGCCAGCACCGGACTAGTTTCCAATGAGCAGTTCTTC. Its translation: CASTGLVSNEQFF.

This CDR3 is CASSQDRLGPDTQYF. The CDR3 DNA reads TGCGCCAGCAGCCAAGATCGGTTGGGTCCAGATACGCAGTATTTT. The chain recombines TRBV4-1 with TRBJ2-3; D unresolved. The CDR3 loop spans 15 amino acids. Between the trimmed V and J ends, which lost 0 bases and 4 bases, there was a span of 11 bases. Per the germline V gene, CDR1 is MGHRA and CDR2 is YSYEKL.

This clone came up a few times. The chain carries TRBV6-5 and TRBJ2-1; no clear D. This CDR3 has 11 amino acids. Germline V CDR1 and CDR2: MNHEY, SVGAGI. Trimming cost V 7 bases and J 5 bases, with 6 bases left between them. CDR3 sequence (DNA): TGTGCCAGCACCTACGACAATGAGCAGTTCTTC. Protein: CASTYDNEQFF.

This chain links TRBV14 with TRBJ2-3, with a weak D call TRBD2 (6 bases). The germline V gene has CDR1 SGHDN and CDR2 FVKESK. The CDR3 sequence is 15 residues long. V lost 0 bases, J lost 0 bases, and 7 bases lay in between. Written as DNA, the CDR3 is TGTGCCAGCAGCCAAGACGCGGGGAGCACAGATACGCAGTATTTT. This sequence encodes CASSQDAGSTDTQYF.

CDR3 sequence: CASTNSGGPGPYNEQFF. Here the CDR3 DNA reads TGTGCCAGCACCAATAGCGGGGGGCCAGGGCCCTACAATGAGCAGTTCTTC. The rearrangement links TRBV11-2 to TRBJ2-1; 10 bases map to TRBD2. The CDR3 length is 17 residues. Germline assignment: CDR1 SGHAT and CDR2 FQNNGV. V trimming: 7 bases; J trimming: 2 bases; junction bases outside the gene matches: 11. Using reference TRBV11-2 and TRBJ2-1 for the parts outside the CDR3, the full variable domain is EAGVAQSPRYKIIEKRQSVAFWCNPISGHATLYWYQQILGQGPKLLIQFQNNGVVDDSQLPKDRFSAERLKGVDSTLKIQPAKLEDSAVYLCASTNSGGPGPYNEQFFGPGTRLTVL.

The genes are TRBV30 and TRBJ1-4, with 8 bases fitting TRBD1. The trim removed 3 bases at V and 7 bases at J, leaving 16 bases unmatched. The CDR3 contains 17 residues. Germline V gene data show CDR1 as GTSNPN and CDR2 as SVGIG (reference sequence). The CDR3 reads CAWSAYFTGGSSEKLFF. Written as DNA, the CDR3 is TGTGCCTGGAGCGCCTACTTTACAGGGGGATCGAGTGAAAAACTGTTTTTT.

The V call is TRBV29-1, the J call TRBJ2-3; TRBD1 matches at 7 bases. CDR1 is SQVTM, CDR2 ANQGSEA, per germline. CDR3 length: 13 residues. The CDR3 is CSVRGPIKDTQYF. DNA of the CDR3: TGCAGTGTAAGGGGGCCTATTAAAGATACGCAGTATTTT.

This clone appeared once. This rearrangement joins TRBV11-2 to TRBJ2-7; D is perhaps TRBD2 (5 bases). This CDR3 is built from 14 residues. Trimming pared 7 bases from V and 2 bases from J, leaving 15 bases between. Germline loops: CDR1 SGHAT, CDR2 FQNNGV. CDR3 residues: CASKLPGVTYEQYF. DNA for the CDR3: TGTGCCAGCAAGTTGCCCGGGGTTACCTACGAGCAGTACTTC.

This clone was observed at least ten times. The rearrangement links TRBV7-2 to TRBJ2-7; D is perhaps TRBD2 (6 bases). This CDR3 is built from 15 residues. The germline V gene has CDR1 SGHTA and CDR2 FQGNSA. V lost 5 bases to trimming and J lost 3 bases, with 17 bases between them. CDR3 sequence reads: CASSSRDLGGYEQYF. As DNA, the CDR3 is TGTGCCAGCAGCAGCAGAGATCTCGGGGGCTACGAGCAGTACTTC.

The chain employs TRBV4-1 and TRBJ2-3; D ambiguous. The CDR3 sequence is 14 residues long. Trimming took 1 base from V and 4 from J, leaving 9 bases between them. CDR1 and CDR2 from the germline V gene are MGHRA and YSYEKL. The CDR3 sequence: CASSQVVQADTQYF. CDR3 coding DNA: TGCGCCAGCAGCCAAGTGGTTCAAGCAGATACGCAGTATTTT.

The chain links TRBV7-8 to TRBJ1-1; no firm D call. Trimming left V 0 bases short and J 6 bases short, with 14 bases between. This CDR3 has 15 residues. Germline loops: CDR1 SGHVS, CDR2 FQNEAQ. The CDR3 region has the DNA TGTGCCAGCAGCTTAGCCTCAAGCCGACCGGCTGAAGCTTTCTTT. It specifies CASSLASSRPAEAFF.

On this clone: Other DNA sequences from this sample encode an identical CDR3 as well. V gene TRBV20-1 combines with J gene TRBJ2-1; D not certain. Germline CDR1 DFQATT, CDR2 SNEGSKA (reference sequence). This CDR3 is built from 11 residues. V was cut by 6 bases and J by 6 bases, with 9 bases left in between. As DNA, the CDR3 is TGCAGTGCCAGACGTGGCAATGAGCAGTTCTTC. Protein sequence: CSARRGNEQFF.

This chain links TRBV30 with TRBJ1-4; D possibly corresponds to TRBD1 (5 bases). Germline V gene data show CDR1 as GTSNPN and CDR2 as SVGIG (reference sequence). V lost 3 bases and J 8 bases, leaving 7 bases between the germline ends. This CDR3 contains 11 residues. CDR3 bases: TGTGCCTGGAGGAGGGGAGAAAAACTGTTTTTT. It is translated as CAWRRGEKLFF.

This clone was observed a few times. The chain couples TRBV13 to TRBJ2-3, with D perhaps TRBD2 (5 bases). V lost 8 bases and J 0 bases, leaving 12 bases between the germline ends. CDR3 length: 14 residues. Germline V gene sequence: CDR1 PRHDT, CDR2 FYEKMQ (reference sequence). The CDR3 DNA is TGTGCCAGCCGGGGAATGCCTAGCACAGATACGCAGTATTTT. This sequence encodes CASRGMPSTDTQYF.

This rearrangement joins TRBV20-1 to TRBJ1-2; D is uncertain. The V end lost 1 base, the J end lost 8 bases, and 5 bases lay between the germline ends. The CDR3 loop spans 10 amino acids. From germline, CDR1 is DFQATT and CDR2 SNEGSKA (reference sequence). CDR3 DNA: TGCAGTGCTAGAGGCCACGGCTACACCTTC. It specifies CSARGHGYTF.

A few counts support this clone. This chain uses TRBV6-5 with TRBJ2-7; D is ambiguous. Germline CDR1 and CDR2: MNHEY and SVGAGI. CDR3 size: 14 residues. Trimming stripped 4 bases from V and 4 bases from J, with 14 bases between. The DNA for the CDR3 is TGTGCCAGCAGTTGGGGTGTCGGATCATACGAGCAGTACTTC. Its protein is CASSWGVGSYEQYF.

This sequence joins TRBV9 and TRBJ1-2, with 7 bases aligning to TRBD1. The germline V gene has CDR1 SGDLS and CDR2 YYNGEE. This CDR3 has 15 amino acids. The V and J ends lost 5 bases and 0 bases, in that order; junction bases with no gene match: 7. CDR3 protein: CASRLNRGPNYGYTF. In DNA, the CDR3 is TGTGCCAGCAGGTTAAACAGGGGACCTAACTATGGCTACACCTTC.

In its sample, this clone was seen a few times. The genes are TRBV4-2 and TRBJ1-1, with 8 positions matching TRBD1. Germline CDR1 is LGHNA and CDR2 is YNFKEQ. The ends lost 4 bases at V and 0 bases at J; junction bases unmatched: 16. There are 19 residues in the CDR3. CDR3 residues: CASSRNQGALGNLNTEAFF. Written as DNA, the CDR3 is TGTGCCAGCAGCCGAAATCAGGGGGCCTTGGGAAACCTGAACACTGAAGCTTTCTTT.

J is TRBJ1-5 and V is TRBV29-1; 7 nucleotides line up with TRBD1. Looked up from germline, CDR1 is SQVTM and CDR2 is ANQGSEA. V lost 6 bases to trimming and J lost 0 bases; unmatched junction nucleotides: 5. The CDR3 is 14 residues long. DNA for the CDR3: TGCAGCGTAGCTGGGACAGATAGCAATCAGCCCCAGCATTTT. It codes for CSVAGTDSNQPQHF.

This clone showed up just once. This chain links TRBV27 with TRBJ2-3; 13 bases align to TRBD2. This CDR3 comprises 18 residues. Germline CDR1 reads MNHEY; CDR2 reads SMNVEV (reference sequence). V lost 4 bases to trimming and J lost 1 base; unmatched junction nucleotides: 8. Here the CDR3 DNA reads TGTGCCAGCAGTTCGGTGGGGACTAGCGGGGCGCGCACAGATACGCAGTATTTT. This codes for CASSSVGTSGARTDTQYF.

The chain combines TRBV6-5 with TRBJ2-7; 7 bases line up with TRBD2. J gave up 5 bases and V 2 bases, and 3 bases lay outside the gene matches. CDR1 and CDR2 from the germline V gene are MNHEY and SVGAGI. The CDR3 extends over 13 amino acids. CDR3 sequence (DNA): TGTGCCAGCAGTTACGGGCTAGCGGACGAGCAGTACTTC. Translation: CASSYGLADEQYF.

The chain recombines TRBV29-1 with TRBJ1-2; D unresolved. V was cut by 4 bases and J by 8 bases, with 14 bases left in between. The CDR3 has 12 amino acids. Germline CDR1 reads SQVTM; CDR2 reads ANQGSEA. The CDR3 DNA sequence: TGCAGCGTTGTTACGGGAGTTAGAGGCTACACCTTC. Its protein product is CSVVTGVRGYTF.

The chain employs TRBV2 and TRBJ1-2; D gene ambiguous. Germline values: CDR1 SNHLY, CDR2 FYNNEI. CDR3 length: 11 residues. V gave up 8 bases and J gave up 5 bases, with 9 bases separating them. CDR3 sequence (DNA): TGTGCCAGCTGGTTAGAATATGGCTACACCTTC. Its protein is CASWLEYGYTF.

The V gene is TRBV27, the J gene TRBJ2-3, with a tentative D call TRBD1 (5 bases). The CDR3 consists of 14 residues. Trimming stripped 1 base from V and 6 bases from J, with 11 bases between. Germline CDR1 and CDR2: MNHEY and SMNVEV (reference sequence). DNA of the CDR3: TGTGCCAGCAGTTTATGGCCAGGGTCGGATACGCAGTATTTT. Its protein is CASSLWPGSDTQYF.

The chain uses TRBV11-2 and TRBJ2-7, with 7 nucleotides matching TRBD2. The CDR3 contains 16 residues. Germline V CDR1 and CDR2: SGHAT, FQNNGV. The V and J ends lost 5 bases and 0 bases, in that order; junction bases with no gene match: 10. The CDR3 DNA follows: TGTGCCAGCAGCCATTACCGGCGGGGGTACTCCTACGAGCAGTACTTC. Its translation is CASSHYRRGYSYEQYF.

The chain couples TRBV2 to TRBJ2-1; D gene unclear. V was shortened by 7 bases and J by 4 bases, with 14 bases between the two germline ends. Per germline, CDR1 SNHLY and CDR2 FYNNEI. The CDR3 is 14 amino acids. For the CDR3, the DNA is TGTGCCAGCATCGAAGGTATATCATACAATGAGCAGTTCTTC. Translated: CASIEGISYNEQFF.

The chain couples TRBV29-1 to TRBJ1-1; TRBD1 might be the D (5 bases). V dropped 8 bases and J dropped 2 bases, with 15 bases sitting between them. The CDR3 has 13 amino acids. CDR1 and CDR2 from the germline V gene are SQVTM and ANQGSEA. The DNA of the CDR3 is TGCAGCCCGGTTATCGGGGCCAACACTGAAGCTTTCTTT. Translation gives CSPVIGANTEAFF.

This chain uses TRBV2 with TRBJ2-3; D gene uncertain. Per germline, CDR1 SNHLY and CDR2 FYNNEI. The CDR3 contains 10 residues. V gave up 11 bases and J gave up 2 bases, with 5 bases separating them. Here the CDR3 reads CAGNTDTQYF. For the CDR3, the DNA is TGTGCCGGAAACACAGATACGCAGTATTTT.

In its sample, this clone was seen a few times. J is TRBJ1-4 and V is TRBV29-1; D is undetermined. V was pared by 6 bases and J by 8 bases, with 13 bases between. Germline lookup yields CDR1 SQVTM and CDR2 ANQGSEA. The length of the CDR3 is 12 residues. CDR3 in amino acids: CSVSGVGEKLFF. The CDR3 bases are TGCAGCGTCTCGGGTGTGGGCGAAAAACTGTTTTTT.

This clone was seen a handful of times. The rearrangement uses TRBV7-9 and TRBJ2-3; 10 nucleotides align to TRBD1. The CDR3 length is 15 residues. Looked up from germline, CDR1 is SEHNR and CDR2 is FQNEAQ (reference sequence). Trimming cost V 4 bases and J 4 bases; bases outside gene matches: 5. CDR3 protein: CASSSGQGMPDTQYF. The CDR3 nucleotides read TGTGCCAGCAGCTCGGGACAGGGGATGCCAGATACGCAGTATTTT.